The 21 T cell receptor beta chains below all came from one sample that was sequenced in a study of identical twins. A single record per CDR3 protein comes from TCRdb applying MiXCR to the 5' RACE reads. The sample shows 250,000 to 350,000 distinct CDR3 sequences, under 9% of them seen only once. These data also featured in a second study, about yellow fever vaccine responses in identical twins.

Material for sequencing was memory (CD45RO+) T cells sorted from blood. The origin of the receptors is a woman between 18 and 29 years old in good health.

Many counts were recorded for this clonotype. The chain has TRBV12-3 or TRBV12-4 and TRBJ1-6; D possibly corresponds to TRBD1 (5 bases). This CDR3 is built from 16 residues. Trimming pared 3 bases from V and 1 base from J, leaving 10 bases between. Here the CDR3 reads CASSFRAGSYNSPLHF. The DNA of the CDR3 is TGTGCCAGCAGTTTCAGGGCGGGATCCTATAATTCACCCCTCCACTTT.

This clonotype was counted ten times or more. The chain links TRBV20-1 to TRBJ2-1; TRBD1 is a possible D gene (5 bases). V gave up 0 bases and J gave up 5 bases, with 14 bases separating them. CDR1 and CDR2 (germline): DFQATT, SNEGSKA (reference sequence). This CDR3 has 15 amino acids. The CDR3 region is CSARDLGAGDNEQFF. CDR3 bases: TGCAGTGCTAGAGATCTTGGGGCCGGAGACAATGAGCAGTTCTTC.

V usage is TRBV20-1 and J usage is TRBJ2-5, with D possibly being TRBD1 (6 bases). The germline V and J ends were trimmed by 5 bases and 4 bases, with 20 bases remaining between them. Looked up from germline, CDR1 is DFQATT and CDR2 is SNEGSKA (reference sequence). This CDR3 contains 15 residues. CDR3 loop: CSAEETGQFGETQYF. CDR3 DNA: TGCAGTGCTGAAGAAACAGGACAGTTCGGAGAGACCCAGTACTTC.

The chain has TRBV27 and TRBJ1-2; 7 bases agree with TRBD1. Per the germline V gene, CDR1 is MNHEY and CDR2 is SMNVEV (reference sequence). Losses at the gene ends were 5 bases for V and 3 bases for J; bases not matched to a gene: 6. The CDR3 runs to 14 residues. The CDR3 sequence is CASSRQGYDYGYTF. CDR3 nucleotide sequence: TGTGCCAGCAGTCGACAGGGTTATGACTATGGCTACACCTTC.

This clonotype is large within its sample. The DNA for the CDR3 is TGTGCCAGCAGCTCCAATGGGGGAGGGACATTCACAGATACGCAGTATTTT. Amino acid sequence: CASSSNGGGTFTDTQYF. The chain employs TRBV7-2 and TRBJ2-3, with D possibly TRBD2 on 7 matching bases. The length of the CDR3 is 17 residues. From germline, CDR1 is SGHTA and CDR2 FQGNSA. V was cut by 4 bases and J by 2 bases, with 19 bases left in between.

This clonotype was recorded a few times. This chain connects TRBV6-5 to TRBJ2-1, with 12 bases aligning to TRBD1. CDR3 length: 15 amino acids. Per germline, CDR1 MNHEY and CDR2 SVGAGI. V was clipped by 2 bases and J by 9 bases; unmatched bases: 5. CDR3 sequence reads: CASSYLGQGAVEQFF. The DNA of the CDR3 is TGTGCCAGCAGTTACCTGGGACAGGGGGCGGTTGAGCAGTTCTTC.

This clonotype was detected many times. The V gene is TRBV5-1, the J gene TRBJ2-7; D is undetermined. Germline V gene sequence: CDR1 SGHRS, CDR2 YFSETQ. The CDR3 totals 15 residues. Trimming stripped 0 bases from V and 1 base from J, with 11 bases between. CDR3 sequence reads: CASSLATETSYEQYF. CDR3 bases: TGCGCCAGCAGCTTGGCCACAGAAACTTCCTACGAGCAGTACTTC.

The chain has TRBV12-3 or TRBV12-4 and TRBJ1-3; 7 positions agree with TRBD1. J lost 4 bases, V lost 6 bases, and 9 bases had no gene match. The CDR3 totals 15 residues. The CDR3 nucleotides are TGTGCCAGCAGACCAGGGACAGCGGTGGGAAACACCATATATTTT. Its translation: CASRPGTAVGNTIYF.

This clonotype was recorded a few times. The V call is TRBV3-1, the J call TRBJ2-3; D not resolved. CDR1 and CDR2 from the germline V gene are LGHDT and YNNKEL (reference sequence). Trimming took 2 bases from V and 5 from J, leaving 8 bases between them. The CDR3 length is 13 residues. The CDR3 DNA follows: TGTGCCAGCAGCCAACGTAGCCAAGATACGCAGTATTTT. It is translated as CASSQRSQDTQYF.

In its sample, this clonotype was seen a few times. The chain is built from TRBV11-2 and TRBJ2-2; 9 positions agree with TRBD2. The CDR3 is 15 amino acids. CDR1 and CDR2 from the germline V gene are SGHAT and FQNNGV. After removal of 7 bases from V and 1 base from J, the junction contained 4 bases not matched to a gene. Here the CDR3 DNA reads TGTGCCAGCACGGGGACTAGCCTGAACACCGGGGAGCTGTTTTTT. As protein: CASTGTSLNTGELFF.

There are many counts of this clonotype. This chain uses TRBV11-2 with TRBJ2-3, with 12 bases fitting TRBD2. The V segment lost 5 bases and the J segment 2 bases; nucleotides outside the gene matches: 11. CDR1 and CDR2 (germline): SGHAT, FQNNGV. This CDR3 contains 18 residues. Here the CDR3 DNA reads TGTGCCAGCAGCCAACCCTTCACTAGCGGGGGGTACACAGATACGCAGTATTTT. Translation gives CASSQPFTSGGYTDTQYF. Full variable domain (rest looked up from reference TRBV11-2 and TRBJ2-3): EAGVAQSPRYKIIEKRQSVAFWCNPISGHATLYWYQQILGQGPKLLIQFQNNGVVDDSQLPKDRFSAERLKGVDSTLKIQPAKLEDSAVYLCASSQPFTSGGYTDTQYFGPGTRLTVL.

The chain links TRBV29-1 to TRBJ2-3, with 8 positions matching TRBD2. In germline, CDR1 is SQVTM, CDR2 ANQGSEA. CDR3 size: 15 residues. Trimming cost V 6 bases and J 2 bases; bases outside gene matches: 10. The chain's CDR3 is CSVGALAGPTDTQYF. CDR3 DNA sequence: TGCAGCGTCGGGGCCCTAGCGGGTCCCACAGATACGCAGTATTTT.

This clonotype showed up many times. The chain uses TRBV12-3 or TRBV12-4 and TRBJ1-3; 9 bases line up with TRBD1. The CDR3 runs to 16 residues. V dropped 5 bases and J dropped 0; count of bases not matched to a gene: 5. The CDR3 coding sequence is TGTGCCAGCAGTCCGGGACAGGGTACCTCTGGAAACACCATATATTTT. It is translated as CASSPGQGTSGNTIYF.

The V and J genes are TRBV11-3 and TRBJ2-1; D is perhaps TRBD2 (5 bases). Germline V gene sequence: CDR1 SGHNT, CDR2 YENEEA. This CDR3 region has 15 residues. V lost 1 base and J 7 bases, leaving 14 bases between the germline ends. The CDR3 DNA sequence: TGTGCCAGCAGCTTAGGTACCGGGGATTCTAATGAGCAGTTCTTC. This codes for CASSLGTGDSNEQFF. Supplemented by reference TRBV11-3 and TRBJ2-1, the full variable domain reads EAGVVQSPRYKIIEKKQPVAFWCNPISGHNTLYWYLQNLGQGPELLIRYENEEAVDDSQLPKDRFSAERLKGVDSTLKIQPAELGDSAVYLCASSLGTGDSNEQFFGPGTRLTVL.

The chain employs TRBV28 and TRBJ2-7; D perhaps matches TRBD1 (6 bases). The V gene lost 7 bases and the J gene lost 2 bases, with 12 bases spanning the gap. Looked up from germline, CDR1 is MDHEN and CDR2 is SYDVKM. The CDR3 covers 13 residues. The CDR3 bases are TGTGCCAGCATGGGGGCAGGGCCCTACGAGCAGTACTTC. Translation: CASMGAGPYEQYF.

V and J are TRBV29-1 and TRBJ2-7; 11 bases align to TRBD2. There are 13 residues in the CDR3. V lost 3 bases, J lost 6 bases, and 4 bases stayed unmatched. Germline lookup yields CDR1 SQVTM and CDR2 ANQGSEA. CDR3 in DNA: TGCAGCGTTGAGGGCCTAGCGGGAGGCGAGCAGTACTTC. Translated: CSVEGLAGGEQYF.

This clonotype was picked up a small number of times. The rearrangement joins TRBV7-7 to TRBJ2-1; TRBD2 agrees at 8 bases. The CDR3 runs to 15 residues. The germline V gene has CDR1 SSHAT and CDR2 FNYEAQ (reference sequence). Trimming took 5 bases from V and 6 from J; bases not matched to a gene: 9. CDR3 DNA sequence: TGTGCCAGCAGCCCCTCCGCGGGAGGTTTCAATGAGCAGTTCTTC. This translates into CASSPSAGGFNEQFF.

V is TRBV20-1 and J is TRBJ1-2, with D uncertain. This CDR3 has 12 residues. V was cut by 6 bases and J by 0 bases, with 8 bases left in between. Germline V gene lookup returns CDR1 DFQATT and CDR2 SNEGSKA (reference sequence). The CDR3 DNA reads TGCAGTGCAACGGAACCTAACTATGGCTACACCTTC. Translated: CSATEPNYGYTF.

At least ten counts were recorded for this clonotype. The chain recombines TRBV5-1 with TRBJ2-2, with no clear D. The CDR3 is 14 amino acids. Trimming cost V 4 bases and J 8 bases, with 15 bases left between them. The V gene's germline CDR1 is SGHRS and CDR2 YFSETQ. CDR3 amino acids: CASSHAATSGELFF. As DNA, the CDR3 is TGCGCCAGCAGCCACGCCGCCACGTCAGGGGAGCTGTTTTTT.

This clonotype showed up many times. The V and J genes are TRBV27 and TRBJ1-2, with unresolved D. CDR1 is MNHEY and CDR2 is SMNVEV in the germline V gene (reference sequence). Between the trimmed V and J ends, which lost 0 bases and 4 bases, there was a span of 9 bases. The CDR3 covers 14 residues. The CDR3 DNA reads as TGTGCCAGCAGTTTATCCGTGGGAGTCTATGGCTACACCTTC. This codes for CASSLSVGVYGYTF.

The CDR3 sequence is CASSLGPGQGLEKLFF. The CDR3 DNA reads as TGTGCCAGCAGCTTAGGCCCAGGACAGGGGTTAGAAAAACTGTTTTTT. The V and J genes are TRBV7-8 and TRBJ1-4, with TRBD1 matching 9 bases. Germline-derived CDR1 and CDR2 are SGHVS and FQNEAQ. This CDR3 comprises 16 residues. The V and J ends lost 1 base and 8 bases, in that order; junction bases with no gene match: 8.